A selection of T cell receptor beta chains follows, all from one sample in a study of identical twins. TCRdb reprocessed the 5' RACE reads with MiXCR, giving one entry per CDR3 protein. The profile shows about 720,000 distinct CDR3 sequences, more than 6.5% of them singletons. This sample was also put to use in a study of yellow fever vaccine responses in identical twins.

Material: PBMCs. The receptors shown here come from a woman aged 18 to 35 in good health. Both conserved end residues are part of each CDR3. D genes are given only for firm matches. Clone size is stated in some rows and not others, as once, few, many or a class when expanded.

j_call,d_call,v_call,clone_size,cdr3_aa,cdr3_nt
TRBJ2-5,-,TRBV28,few,CASNKEGQPETQYF,TGTGCCAGCAACAAAGAGGGGCAGCCGGAGACCCAGTACTTC
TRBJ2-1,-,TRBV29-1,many,CSAITGTLSYNEQFF,TGCAGCGCCATCACCGGGACTCTATCCTACAATGAGCAGTTCTTC
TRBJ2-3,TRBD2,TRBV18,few,CASSPRLAGGPGGTDTQYF,TGTGCCAGCTCACCGAGACTAGCGGGAGGTCCCGGTGGCACAGATACGCAGTATTTT
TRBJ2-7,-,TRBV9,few,CASSVGRGTAYEQYF,TGTGCCAGCAGCGTAGGACGGGGTACCGCCTACGAGCAGTACTTC
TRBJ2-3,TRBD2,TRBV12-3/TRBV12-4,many,CASRTSGRSDTQYF,TGTGCCAGCAGGACTAGCGGGAGATCCGATACGCAGTATTTT
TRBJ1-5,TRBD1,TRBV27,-,CASSFAGGRQPQHF,TGTGCCAGCAGTTTTGCAGGGGGCCGTCAGCCCCAGCATTTT
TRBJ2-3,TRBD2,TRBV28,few,CAGTSGGRADTQYF,TGTGCCGGGACTAGCGGGGGGCGGGCAGATACGCAGTATTTT
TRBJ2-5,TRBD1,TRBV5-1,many,CASSLTTGVETQYF,TGCGCCAGCAGCTTGACGACAGGGGTTGAGACCCAGTACTTC
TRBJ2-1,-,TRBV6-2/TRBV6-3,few,CASSYADGSYNEQFF,TGTGCCAGCAGTTACGCGGATGGTTCCTACAATGAGCAGTTCTTC
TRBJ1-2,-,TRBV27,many,CASSSTVNYGYTF,TGTGCCAGCAGTTCGACAGTTAACTATGGCTACACCTTC
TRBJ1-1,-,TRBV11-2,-,CASSSSEAFF,TGTGCCAGCAGCTCCTCTGAAGCTTTCTTT
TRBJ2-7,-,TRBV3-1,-,CASSQDARDEQYF,TGTGCCAGCAGCCAAGATGCACGGGACGAGCAGTACTTC
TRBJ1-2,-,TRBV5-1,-,CASSPLSTEASVYGYTF,TGCGCCAGCAGCCCACTTTCGACGGAGGCTTCGGTCTATGGCTACACCTTC
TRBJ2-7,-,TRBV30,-,CASAWDEQYF,TGTGCCTCAGCCTGGGACGAGCAGTACTTC
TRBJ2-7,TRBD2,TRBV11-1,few,CASSLGATSGSTDPYEQYF,TGTGCCAGCAGCTTAGGGGCGACTAGCGGGAGTACGGACCCCTACGAGCAGTACTTC
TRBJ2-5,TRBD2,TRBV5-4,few,CASSLGQREGRETQYF,TGTGCCAGCAGCTTGGGGCAGCGGGAGGGCCGCGAGACCCAGTACTTC
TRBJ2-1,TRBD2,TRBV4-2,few,CASSQGRGGGDSYNEQFF,TGTGCCAGCAGCCAAGGCCGAGGCGGGGGGGACTCCTACAATGAGCAGTTCTTC
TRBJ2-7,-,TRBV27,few,CASSPGLLRYEQYF,TGTGCCAGCAGCCCGGGGCTCCTGCGCTACGAGCAGTACTTC
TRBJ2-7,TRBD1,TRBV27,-,CASSIDRGRANEQYF,TGTGCCAGCAGTATAGACAGGGGAAGGGCAAACGAGCAGTACTTC
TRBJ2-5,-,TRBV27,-,CASSLSFQETQYF,TGTGCCAGCAGTTTATCTTTCCAAGAGACCCAGTACTTC